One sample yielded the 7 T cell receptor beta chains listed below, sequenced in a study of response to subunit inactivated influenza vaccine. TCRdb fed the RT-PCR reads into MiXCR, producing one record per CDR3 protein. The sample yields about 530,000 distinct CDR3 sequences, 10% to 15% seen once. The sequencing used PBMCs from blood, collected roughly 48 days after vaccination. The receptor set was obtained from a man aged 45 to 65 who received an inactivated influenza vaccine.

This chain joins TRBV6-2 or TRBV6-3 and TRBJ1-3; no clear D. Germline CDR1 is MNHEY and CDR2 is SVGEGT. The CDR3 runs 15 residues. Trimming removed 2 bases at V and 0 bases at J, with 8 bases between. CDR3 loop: CASSYGRISGNTIYF. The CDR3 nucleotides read TGTGCCAGCAGTTACGGTCGGATCTCTGGAAACACCATATATTTT.

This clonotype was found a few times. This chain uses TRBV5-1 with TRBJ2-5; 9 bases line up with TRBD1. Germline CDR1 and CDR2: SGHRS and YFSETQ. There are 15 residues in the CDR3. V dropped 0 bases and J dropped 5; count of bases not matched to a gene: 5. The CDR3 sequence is CASSLGTGVEETQYF. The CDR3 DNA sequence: TGCGCCAGCAGCTTGGGGACAGGGGTGGAGGAGACCCAGTACTTC.

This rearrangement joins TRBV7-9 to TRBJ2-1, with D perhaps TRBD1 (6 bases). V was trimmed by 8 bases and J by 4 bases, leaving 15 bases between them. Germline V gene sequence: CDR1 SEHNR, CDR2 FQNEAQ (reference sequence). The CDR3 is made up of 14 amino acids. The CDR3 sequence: CASEGWTDYNEQFF. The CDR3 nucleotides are TGTGCCAGCGAGGGATGGACAGATTACAATGAGCAGTTCTTC.

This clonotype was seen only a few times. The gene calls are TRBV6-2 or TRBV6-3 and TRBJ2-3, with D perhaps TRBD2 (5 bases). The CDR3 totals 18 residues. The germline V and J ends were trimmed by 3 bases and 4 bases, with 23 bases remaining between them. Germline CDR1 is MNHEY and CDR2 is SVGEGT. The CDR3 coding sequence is TGTGCCAGCAGTTATGAGGTCGGTAGACTATCTTTAGCAGATACGCAGTATTTT. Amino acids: CASSYEVGRLSLADTQYF.

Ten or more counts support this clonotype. CDR3 nucleotide sequence: TGTGCCAGCAGTTTAGGACTAGCGGCTAGCACAGATACGCAGTATTTT. Translating it yields CASSLGLAASTDTQYF. The chain combines TRBV12-3 or TRBV12-4 with TRBJ2-3, with 9 bases matching TRBD2. This CDR3 spans 16 amino acids. Losses at the gene ends were 1 base for V and 0 bases for J; bases not matched to a gene: 2.

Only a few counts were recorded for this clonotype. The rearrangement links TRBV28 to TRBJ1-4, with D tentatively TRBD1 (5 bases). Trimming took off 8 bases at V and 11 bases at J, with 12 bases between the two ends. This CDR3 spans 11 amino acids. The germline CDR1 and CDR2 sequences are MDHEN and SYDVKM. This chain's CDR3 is CASGSWGKLFF. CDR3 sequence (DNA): TGTGCCAGCGGTTCGTGGGGGAAACTGTTTTTT. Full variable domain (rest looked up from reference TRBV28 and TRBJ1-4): DVKVTQSSRYLVKRTGEKVFLECVQDMDHENMFWYRQDPGLGLRLIYFSYDVKMKEKGDIPEGYSVSREKKERFSLILESASTNQTSMYLCASGSWGKLFFGSGTQLSVL.

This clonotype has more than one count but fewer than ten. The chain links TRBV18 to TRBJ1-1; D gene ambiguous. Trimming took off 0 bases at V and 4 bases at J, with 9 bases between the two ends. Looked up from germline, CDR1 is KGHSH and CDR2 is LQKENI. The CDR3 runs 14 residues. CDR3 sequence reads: CASSPPGGPTEAFF. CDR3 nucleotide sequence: TGTGCCAGCTCACCACCAGGAGGCCCCACTGAAGCTTTCTTT.